These T cell receptor beta chains were read from a single sample in a study of T cell responses to AZD1222 COVID-19 vaccine. TCRdb keeps only in-frame clones here, not all; method: immunoSEQ multiplex PCR. Counted here are some 150,000 clones, roughly 90% occurring once; the ten biggest clones make up 2.5% to 3.5%. Sample: peripheral blood, taken on day 0 of AZD1222 vaccination. The receptor set was obtained from an adult in good health. Each CDR3 is given with its conserved first and last residue. D genes are given only for firm matches. The size field is filled for only some rows; it gives once, few, many or a size class.

D gene	J gene	clone size	V gene	CDR3 protein	CDR3 DNA
.	TRBJ2-1	few	TRBV11-2	CASRRSYNEQFF	TGTGCCAGCAGGAGATCTTACAATGAGCAGTTCTTC
TRBD1	TRBJ1-6	.	TRBV4-1	CASSQEWPSQGDSPLHF	TGCGCCAGCAGCCAAGAGTGGCCTAGCCAGGGGGATTCACCCCTCCACTTT
.	TRBJ1-5	.	TRBV6-2/TRBV6-3	CASSYRKVGGGNQPQHF	TGTGCCAGCAGTTACCGCAAGGTGGGGGGCGGCAATCAGCCCCAGCATTTT
TRBD1	TRBJ1-2	once	TRBV27	CASSLWSLDRGNYGYTF	TGTGCCAGCAGTTTATGGTCCTTGGACAGGGGAAACTATGGCTACACCTTC
.	TRBJ1-5	.	TRBV7-2	CASSLEGGSNQPQHF	TGTGCCAGCAGCTTAGAAGGGGGTAGCAATCAGCCCCAGCATTTT
.	TRBJ1-5	.	TRBV6-5	CASTREMVNQPQHF	TGTGCCAGCACCAGGGAGATGGTCAATCAGCCCCAGCATTTT
.	TRBJ1-5	.	TRBV28	CASRPDRRRGAQHF	TGTGCCAGCAGACCCGACAGGCGCCGAGGGGCCCAGCATTTT
TRBD1	TRBJ1-1	.	TRBV19	CASSYRGQGSPEAFF	TGTGCCAGTAGCTATAGGGGACAGGGGTCTCCTGAAGCTTTCTTT
.	TRBJ1-1	once	TRBV5-1	CASSLESGAEAFF	TGCGCCAGCAGCTTAGAATCAGGGGCTGAAGCTTTCTTT
.	TRBJ2-3	.	TRBV2	CATQQIIGADTQYF	TGTGCCACCCAGCAAATTATTGGGGCAGATACGCAGTATTTT
TRBD1	TRBJ1-1	.	TRBV5-5	CASSWDRARDTEAFF	TGTGCCAGCAGCTGGGACAGGGCCCGGGACACTGAAGCTTTCTTT
.	TRBJ2-2	few	TRBV7-9	CASSRSWDTGELFF	TGTGCCAGCAGTCGGAGTTGGGACACCGGGGAGCTGTTTTTT
TRBD1	TRBJ1-6	.	TRBV3-1/TRBV3-2	CASSPRQGSSPLHF	TGTGCCAGCAGCCCTAGACAGGGAAGTTCACCCCTCCACTTT
.	TRBJ2-7	once	TRBV5-1	CASSSQGVYEQYF	TGCGCCAGCAGCTCACAGGGTGTTTACGAGCAGTACTTC
.	TRBJ2-3	.	TRBV7-2	CASSLAGVGDTQYF	TGTGCCAGCAGCTTAGCGGGAGTAGGAGATACGCAGTATTTT
.	TRBJ1-6	.	TRBV10-2	CASSSRQASYNSPLHF	TGCGCCAGCAGTTCTCGACAGGCGTCCTATAATTCACCCCTCCACTTT
.	TRBJ2-1	once	TRBV5-4	CASSPAYIPNEQFF	TGTGCCAGCAGCCCGGCGTACATTCCCAATGAGCAGTTCTTC
.	TRBJ2-1	.	TRBV9	CASSVYVPLYNEQFF	TGTGCCAGCAGCGTGTATGTCCCCCTTTACAATGAGCAGTTCTTC
.	TRBJ2-2	.	TRBV4-1	CASSQEAGGDTGELFF	TGCGCCAGCAGCCAAGAGGCAGGCGGGGACACCGGGGAGCTGTTTTTT
TRBD2	TRBJ2-7	.	TRBV6-2/TRBV6-3	CASSGSGGYNEQYF	TGTGCCAGCAGTGGGAGCGGGGGGTACAACGAGCAGTACTTC
TRBD2	TRBJ2-7	.	TRBV28	CASRLPLGLGSYEQYF	TGTGCCAGCAGACTTCCCTTGGGACTAGGCTCCTACGAGCAGTACTTC
.	TRBJ2-5	.	TRBV5-6	CASSLEVGAETQYF	TGTGCCAGCAGCTTGGAGGTAGGCGCAGAGACCCAGTACTTC
TRBD2	TRBJ2-3	.	TRBV7-9	CASILTGGAGSDTQYF	TGTGCCAGCATCCTCACCGGGGGGGCAGGTTCAGATACGCAGTATTTT
.	TRBJ1-1	.	TRBV10-3	CAISDRGRNTEAFF	TGTGCCATCAGTGATCGGGGGAGGAACACTGAAGCTTTCTTT
TRBD1	TRBJ2-5	.	TRBV7-9	CASSLNRGETQYF	TGTGCCAGCAGCTTGAACAGGGGAGAGACCCAGTACTTC
.	TRBJ1-4	.	TRBV7-9	CASSPGVGGGGANEKLFF	TGTGCCAGCAGCCCCGGCGTCGGGGGCGGAGGCGCTAATGAAAAACTGTTTTTT
.	TRBJ2-7	.	TRBV4-2	CASSQAGTLGEQYF	TGTGCCAGCAGCCAAGCCGGGACTCTGGGCGAGCAGTACTTC
.	TRBJ2-2	once	TRBV18	CASSPRSDTGELFF	TGTGCCAGCTCACCACGATCCGACACCGGGGAGCTGTTTTTT
TRBD2	TRBJ2-7	.	TRBV11-2	CASSYSGGRYEQYF	TGTGCCAGCAGTTATAGCGGGGGGAGGTACGAGCAGTACTTC
.	TRBJ1-5	.	TRBV1	CTSSQAGQFAGNQPQHF	TGCACCAGCAGCCAAGCGGGACAGTTTGCGGGCAATCAGCCCCAGCATTTT
.	TRBJ1-3	.	TRBV6-5	CASSYGQGGGNTIYF	TGTGCCAGCAGTTACGGTCAGGGAGGAGGAAACACCATATATTTT
.	TRBJ1-2	once	TRBV12-3/TRBV12-4	CASKKGDSYGYTF	TGTGCCAGCAAGAAGGGGGACTCTTATGGCTACACCTTC
.	TRBJ1-2	.	TRBV28	CASSPPVSYGYTF	TGTGCCAGCAGCCCCCCAGTAAGCTATGGCTACACCTTC
.	TRBJ2-7	.	TRBV7-9	CASLPGGQPVAEQYF	TGTGCCAGCCTCCCGGGCGGGCAACCTGTCGCCGAGCAGTACTTC
.	TRBJ1-6	once	TRBV9	CASSRGSYNSPLHF	TGTGCCAGCAGCCGGGGGTCCTATAATTCACCCCTCCACTTT
.	TRBJ1-3	.	TRBV7-2	CASSLAKSGLPLWGNTIYF	TGTGCCAGCAGCTTAGCGAAGTCAGGGCTTCCCCTCTGGGGAAACACCATATATTTT
.	TRBJ2-1	.	TRBV28	CASSPGGTAVYNEQFF	TGTGCCAGCAGCCCAGGGGGGACAGCAGTCTACAATGAGCAGTTCTTC
.	TRBJ1-1	.	TRBV29-1	CSVSETMNTEAFF	TGCAGCGTTTCAGAAACAATGAACACTGAAGCTTTCTTT
TRBD2	TRBJ2-2	.	TRBV4-2	CASSQDSASGINTGELFF	TGTGCCAGCAGCCAAGATTCGGCTAGCGGGATTAACACCGGGGAGCTGTTTTTT
TRBD2	TRBJ2-1	.	TRBV11-2	CASSHGVVAGVREQFF	TGTGCCAGCAGCCACGGGGTGGTAGCGGGAGTAAGAGAGCAGTTCTTC
.	TRBJ2-3	few	TRBV19	CASGPRGENEADTQYF	TGTGCCAGTGGCCCGCGGGGTGAGAATGAGGCAGATACGCAGTATTTT
TRBD1	TRBJ1-1	.	TRBV18	CASSPYTGVNTEAFF	TGTGCCAGCTCACCATATACAGGGGTGAACACTGAAGCTTTCTTT
.	TRBJ2-1	.	TRBV2	CASKTLESRKTYNEQFF	TGTGCCAGCAAAACGTTAGAATCACGAAAAACCTACAATGAGCAGTTCTTC
.	TRBJ1-2	.	TRBV2	CASSVRPPGYTF	TGTGCCAGCAGTGTTCGGCCCCCTGGCTACACCTTC
TRBD2	TRBJ2-1	.	TRBV6-5	CASSYPTSGSVNEQFF	TGTGCCAGCAGTTATCCGACTAGCGGGAGCGTGAATGAGCAGTTCTTC
.	TRBJ2-3	.	TRBV4-2	CASSQDERSTDTQYF	TGTGCCAGCAGCCAAGACGAAAGGAGCACAGATACGCAGTATTTT
.	TRBJ2-1	.	TRBV27	CASSLGRLGDSYNEQFF	TGTGCCAGCAGTTTAGGCAGGCTTGGTGACTCCTACAATGAGCAGTTCTTC
.	TRBJ2-5	.	TRBV11-1	CASSSSPGDQETQYF	TGTGCCAGCAGTTCTAGCCCCGGGGACCAAGAGACCCAGTACTTC
.	TRBJ2-7	.	TRBV7-2	CASSLEFGGREQYF	TGTGCCAGCAGCTTAGAGTTCGGGGGTCGGGAGCAGTACTTC
.	TRBJ1-5	.	TRBV6-5	CASSSTLQPQHF	TGTGCCAGCAGCAGTACCCTCCAGCCCCAGCATTTT
.	TRBJ1-1	.	TRBV7-2	CASSYTLTNTEAFF	TGTGCCAGCAGCTACACTCTGACGAACACTGAAGCTTTCTTT
TRBD2	TRBJ2-5	.	TRBV6-1	CASSEPGGPETQYF	TGTGCCAGCAGTGAACCGGGGGGGCCAGAGACCCAGTACTTC
.	TRBJ1-1	.	TRBV19	CASGTTGLTEAFF	TGTGCCAGTGGAACTACAGGGTTAACTGAAGCTTTCTTT
.	TRBJ1-1	.	TRBV29-1	CSVESQGLEAFF	TGCAGCGTTGAGTCCCAGGGGCTTGAAGCTTTCTTT
.	TRBJ2-1	.	TRBV6-5	CASRPGQYRYNEQFF	TGTGCCAGCAGACCCGGACAGTATAGGTACAATGAGCAGTTCTTC
TRBD1	TRBJ1-2	few	TRBV19	CASSPDRGRTTNYGYTF	TGTGCCAGTAGTCCTGACAGGGGACGCACTACTAACTATGGCTACACCTTC
.	TRBJ2-7	.	TRBV28	CASSPLPYEQYF	TGTGCCAGCAGTCCCCTCCCCTACGAGCAGTACTTC